The 17 T cell receptor beta chains below were found in one sample sequenced in a study of T cells after somatic rescue of genetic block. TCRdb's copy holds only in-frame clones and misses some; the assay was immunoSEQ multiplex PCR. The data show fewer than 15,000 clones, with around 70% seen just once and approximately 19% held by the top ten. The sequenced sample was peripheral blood mononuclear cells (PBMCs). All receptors come from a boy aged 10-17 years.

This chain links TRBV30 with TRBJ2-3; D call uncertain. With 0 bases removed from V and 2 bases from J, the gap between germline ends came to 9 bases. Germline CDR1 reads GTSNPN; CDR2 reads SVGIG (reference sequence). The CDR3 runs 14 residues. The CDR3 loop is CAWSVAGSTDTQYF. DNA of the CDR3: TGTGCCTGGAGTGTGGCAGGTTCCACAGATACGCAGTATTTT.

The V gene is TRBV30, the J gene TRBJ1-4; D is ambiguous. Germline V gene sequence: CDR1 GTSNPN, CDR2 SVGIG (reference sequence). The germline V and J ends were trimmed by 0 bases and 7 bases, with 6 bases remaining between them. This CDR3 contains 12 residues. CDR3 coding DNA: TGTGCCTGGAGTGTACTGGGTGAAAAACTGTTTTTT. Its protein is CAWSVLGEKLFF.

This clone was observed a few times. V usage is TRBV19 and J usage is TRBJ1-2; a possible D gene is TRBD1 (6 bases). Germline-derived CDR1 and CDR2 are LNHDA and SQIVND (reference sequence). The CDR3 contains 17 residues. Trimming pared 3 bases from V and 6 bases from J, leaving 23 bases between. CDR3: CASSIHPSVGGRDGYTF. The CDR3 DNA reads as TGTGCCAGTAGTATTCATCCCTCTGTAGGGGGGCGAGATGGCTACACCTTC. Variable domain in full (rest from reference TRBV19 and TRBJ1-2): DGGITQSPKYLFRKEGQNVTLSCEQNLNHDAMYWYRQDPGQGLRLIYYSQIVNDFQKGDIAEGYSVSREKKESFPLTVTSAQKNPTAFYLCASSIHPSVGGRDGYTFGSGTRLTVV.

In this sample, this clone turned up a few times. The rearrangement links TRBV5-1 to TRBJ2-5; 9 nucleotides align to TRBD1. CDR1 is SGHRS and CDR2 is YFSETQ in the germline V gene. This CDR3 is built from 16 residues. J was trimmed by 5 bases and V by 3 bases; bases with no gene match: 11. In nucleotides, the CDR3 is TGCGCCAGCAGCTCGACCCTTACAGGGGGCAGGGAGACCCAGTACTTC. Amino acid sequence: CASSSTLTGGRETQYF.

This chain joins TRBV18 and TRBJ2-6; 10 bases agree with TRBD1. Trimming took 3 bases from V and 0 from J; bases not matched to a gene: 5. This CDR3 is built from 18 residues. Per the germline V gene, CDR1 is KGHSH and CDR2 is LQKENI. The CDR3 reads CASSPYRDRGSGANVLTF. The CDR3 nucleotides read TGTGCCAGCTCACCTTACCGGGACAGGGGCTCTGGGGCCAACGTCCTGACTTTC.

J is TRBJ2-1 and V is TRBV11-2; 12 nucleotides line up with TRBD2. With V trimmed by 1 base and J by 7 bases, 8 bases remained unmatched. This CDR3 comprises 17 residues. Germline V gene lookup returns CDR1 SGHAT and CDR2 FQNNGV. CDR3 residues: CASSLAPTSGSRNEQFF. CDR3 nucleotides: TGTGCCAGCAGCTTAGCCCCGACTAGCGGGAGTAGGAATGAGCAGTTCTTC. Variable domain in full (rest from reference TRBV11-2 and TRBJ2-1): EAGVAQSPRYKIIEKRQSVAFWCNPISGHATLYWYQQILGQGPKLLIQFQNNGVVDDSQLPKDRFSAERLKGVDSTLKIQPAKLEDSAVYLCASSLAPTSGSRNEQFFGPGTRLTVL.

The V gene is TRBV9, the J gene TRBJ2-5; 8 nucleotides match TRBD1. CDR3 length: 15 residues. Germline CDR1 reads SGDLS; CDR2 reads YYNGEE. V dropped 4 bases and J dropped 5; count of bases not matched to a gene: 10. CDR3 nucleotides: TGTGCCAGCAGCCCATTCGGACAGGGTGGGGAGACCCAGTACTTC. Its translation: CASSPFGQGGETQYF.

This chain uses TRBV25-1 with TRBJ1-4; D ambiguous. V lost 3 bases, J lost 0 bases, and 11 bases lay in between. The germline CDR1 and CDR2 sequences are MGHDK and SYGVNS. CDR3 length equals 16 residues. The CDR3 region is CASSDGVLATNEKLFF. As DNA, the CDR3 is TGTGCCAGCAGTGACGGGGTTTTGGCAACTAATGAAAAACTGTTTTTT. Full variable domain (missing parts from reference TRBV25-1 and TRBJ1-4): EADIYQTPRYLVIGTGKKITLECSQTMGHDKMYWYQQDPGMELHLIHYSYGVNSTEKGDLSSESTVSRIRTEHFPLTLESARPSHTSQYLCASSDGVLATNEKLFFGSGTQLSVL.

This clone has only a few counts. The rearrangement uses TRBV28 and TRBJ1-5; D perhaps matches TRBD1 (5 bases). Between the trimmed V and J ends, which lost 3 bases and 3 bases, there was a span of 9 bases. CDR1 is MDHEN and CDR2 is SYDVKM in the germline V gene. The CDR3 extends over 14 amino acids. The CDR3 is CASSLGQVNQPQHF. DNA of the CDR3: TGTGCCAGCAGTTTGGGGCAGGTCAATCAGCCCCAGCATTTT.

This clone was recorded only once. This chain uses TRBV27 with TRBJ1-5, with D hard to call. Trimming left V 6 bases short and J 6 bases short, with 18 bases between. Germline V gene lookup returns CDR1 MNHEY and CDR2 SMNVEV (reference sequence). The CDR3 runs to 15 residues. The CDR3 loop reads CASSFLSGWGQPQHF. The CDR3 DNA reads as TGTGCCAGCAGCTTCCTCTCGGGGTGGGGTCAGCCCCAGCATTTT.

DNA for the CDR3: TGTGCCAGTAGTGGGGCCAGGGGAGGACTAGTTCTATACAATGAGCAGTTCTTC. It is translated as CASSGARGGLVLYNEQFF. This chain uses TRBV19 with TRBJ2-1, with D possibly matching TRBD2 (7 bases). The CDR3 loop spans 18 amino acids. Germline loops: CDR1 LNHDA, CDR2 SQIVND (reference sequence). The germline V and J ends were trimmed by 5 bases and 4 bases, with 24 bases remaining between them.

The J gene is TRBJ1-1, the V gene TRBV5-1; TRBD1 might be the D (5 bases). Trimming stripped 5 bases from V and 0 bases from J, with 14 bases between. From germline, CDR1 is SGHRS and CDR2 YFSETQ. The CDR3 totals 15 residues. The DNA for the CDR3 is TGCGCCAGCAGGAATCAGGGTGGGATGAACACTGAAGCTTTCTTT. Translating gives CASRNQGGMNTEAFF.

The rearrangement links TRBV18 to TRBJ2-3, with D perhaps TRBD2 (6 bases). CDR1 is KGHSH and CDR2 is LQKENI in the germline V gene. The CDR3 totals 16 residues. Trimming stripped 1 base from V and 3 bases from J, with 14 bases between. CDR3 sequence: CASSPLAGRLTDTQYF. The CDR3 nucleotides read TGTGCCAGCTCACCACTGGCAGGGAGGTTAACAGATACGCAGTATTTT.

The J gene is TRBJ2-1, the V gene TRBV18; 7 bases line up with TRBD2. The CDR3 sequence is 18 residues long. V lost 3 bases and J lost 2; bases outside the gene matches: 13. Germline V lookup: CDR1 KGHSH, CDR2 LQKENI. The CDR3 region has the DNA TGTGCCAGCTCACCCCCACGGGGGGTAGCCAACCCCTACAATGAGCAGTTCTTC. It yields the protein CASSPPRGVANPYNEQFF. The full variable domain, with the rest looked up from reference TRBV18 and TRBJ2-1, is NAGVMQNPRHLVRRRGQEARLRCSPMKGHSHVYWYRQLPEEGLKFMVYLQKENIIDESGMPKERFSAEFPKEGPSILRIQQVVRGDSAAYFCASSPPRGVANPYNEQFFGPGTRLTVL.

The J gene is TRBJ2-3, the V gene TRBV19; no clear D gene. Per the germline V gene, CDR1 is LNHDA and CDR2 is SQIVND (reference sequence). The CDR3 is made up of 14 amino acids. Trimming removed 5 bases at V and 0 bases at J, with 9 bases between. CDR3 DNA sequence: TGTGCCAGTAGTCGGTTACCCAGCACAGATACGCAGTATTTT. Protein: CASSRLPSTDTQYF.

The sample holds a few counts of this clone. The chain employs TRBV6-5 and TRBJ2-7, with 9 bases fitting TRBD2. The CDR3 contains 15 residues. From germline, CDR1 is MNHEY and CDR2 SVGAGI. The ends lost 2 bases at V and 6 bases at J; junction bases unmatched: 8. DNA of the CDR3: TGTGCCAGCAGTTACGGCGGGAGGGCCGGAAGCGAGCAGTACTTC. As protein: CASSYGGRAGSEQYF.

The gene calls are TRBV5-5 and TRBJ2-6, with D perhaps TRBD1 or TRBD2 (5 bases each). The CDR3 extends over 15 amino acids. The germline V gene encodes CDR1 SGHKS and CDR2 YYEKEE (reference sequence). V lost 1 base to trimming and J lost 4 bases, with 9 bases between them. CDR3 loop: CASSLRGHGANVLTF. The CDR3 bases are TGTGCCAGCAGCTTGCGGGGCCACGGGGCCAACGTCCTGACTTTC.